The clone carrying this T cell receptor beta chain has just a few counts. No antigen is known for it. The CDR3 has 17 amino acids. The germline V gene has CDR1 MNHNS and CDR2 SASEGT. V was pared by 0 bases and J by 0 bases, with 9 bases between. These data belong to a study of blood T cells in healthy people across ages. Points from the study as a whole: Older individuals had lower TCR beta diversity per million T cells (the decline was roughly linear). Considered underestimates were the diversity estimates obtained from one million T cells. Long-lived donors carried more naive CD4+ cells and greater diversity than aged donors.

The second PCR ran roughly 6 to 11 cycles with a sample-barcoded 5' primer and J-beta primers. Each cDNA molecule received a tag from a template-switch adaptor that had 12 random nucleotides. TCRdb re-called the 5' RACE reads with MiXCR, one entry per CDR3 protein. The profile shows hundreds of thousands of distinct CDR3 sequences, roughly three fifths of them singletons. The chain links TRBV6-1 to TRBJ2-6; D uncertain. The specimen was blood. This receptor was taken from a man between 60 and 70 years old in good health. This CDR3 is CASSEALWSSGANVLTF. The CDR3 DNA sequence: TGTGCCAGCAGTGAAGCGCTTTGGTCCTCTGGGGCCAACGTCCTGACTTTC.